These 28 T cell receptor beta chains originate from one sample sequenced in a study of cytomegalovirus exposure and HLA in healthy donors (dated by TCRdb to 2017 to 2019). The library was generated by the immunoSEQ multiplex PCR assay. For the multiplex PCR, a mixture combining 60 forward primers for TCR Vbeta segments and 13 reverse primers for TCR Jbeta segments was used. Held by TCRdb, this immuneACCESS table contains in-frame sequences only and omits some clones. Under half of the omission traces to an unresolved V gene where checked; the cause of the rest is unknown. The sample table holds about 160,000 clones, of which 84% were seen once. The top ten clonotypes cover 0.35% to 0.45% of the sample. The sequencing sample was made of PBMCs. The receptors were gathered from a boy aged 2 to 9 in good health and CMV-seronegative.

The genes are TRBV27 and TRBJ1-2, with TRBD1 identical over 7 bases. Unmatched junction bases numbered 7, after V lost 5 bases and J lost 4 bases. The CDR3 extends over 14 amino acids. The V gene's germline CDR1 is MNHEY and CDR2 SMNVEV (reference sequence). CDR3 amino acids: CASSLQGQPYGYTF. In DNA, the CDR3 is TGTGCCAGCAGTCTGCAGGGACAGCCCTATGGCTACACCTTC.

V gene TRBV29-1 combines with J gene TRBJ2-1; TRBD2 matches 9 bases. The germline V gene has CDR1 SQVTM and CDR2 ANQGSEA. The junction had 23 bases not matched to a gene; V was cut back by 1 base and J by 7 bases. CDR3 size: 20 residues. The CDR3 sequence is CSVEAWGRREGLSGYNEQFF. The CDR3 region has the DNA TGCAGCGTTGAAGCTTGGGGGAGGCGGGAGGGCCTCTCGGGTTATAATGAGCAGTTCTTC.

CDR3 in DNA: TGTGCCAGCAGCTTAGGTTTTTTGGACAGGAGTAATAGCAATCAGCCCCAGCATTTT. Protein product: CASSLGFLDRSNSNQPQHF. The J gene is TRBJ1-5, the V gene TRBV7-8; 7 bases match TRBD1. The CDR3 consists of 19 residues. The trim removed 1 base at V and 0 bases at J, leaving 12 bases unmatched. Germline V gene data show CDR1 as SGHVS and CDR2 as FQNEAQ.

This rearrangement joins TRBV29-1 to TRBJ2-3; weak D call: TRBD2 (5 bases). This CDR3 spans 15 amino acids. The germline V gene has CDR1 SQVTM and CDR2 ANQGSEA. V shed 1 base and J shed 0 bases, with 11 bases lying between them. The DNA for the CDR3 is TGCAGCGTTGAAGGCGGGCAAACTAGCACAGATACGCAGTATTTT. Protein sequence: CSVEGGQTSTDTQYF.

This clone was observed once. The chain couples TRBV2 to TRBJ2-5; D possibly corresponds to TRBD1 (5 bases). V shed 1 base and J shed 5 bases, with 14 bases lying between them. The germline gives CDR1 SNHLY, CDR2 FYNNEI. This CDR3 spans 15 amino acids. CDR3: CASSEGVRVEETQYF. Here the CDR3 DNA reads TGTGCCAGCAGTGAAGGGGTCAGGGTCGAGGAGACCCAGTACTTC.

The chain uses TRBV6-5 and TRBJ2-4, with 7 bases fitting TRBD1. The J segment lost 3 bases and the V segment lost 8 bases, leaving 10 bases of the junction unmatched. Germline CDR1 and CDR2: MNHEY and SVGAGI. The CDR3 runs 15 residues. The CDR3 here is CASGDPRQGKNIQYF. DNA of the CDR3: TGTGCCAGCGGAGACCCGAGACAGGGCAAAAACATTCAGTACTTC.

DNA for the CDR3: TGTGCCAGTAGTATTAGGGGACTAGCCCACAATGAGCAGTTCTTC. Translating it yields CASSIRGLAHNEQFF. The J gene is TRBJ2-1, the V gene TRBV19; 9 bases line up with TRBD2. The germline V gene encodes CDR1 LNHDA and CDR2 SQIVND (reference sequence). The length of the CDR3 is 15 residues. Trimming at V came to 3 bases and at J to 5 bases, leaving 5 bases not matched to a gene.

This clone has a handful of counts. The chain uses TRBV6-1 and TRBJ2-7; tentative D call: TRBD2 (6 bases). CDR3 length: 15 amino acids. V was cut by 6 bases and J by 2 bases, with 17 bases left in between. Germline lookup yields CDR1 MNHNS and CDR2 SASEGT. CDR3: CASSGGTFRPYEQYF. In DNA, the CDR3 is TGTGCCAGCAGCGGAGGGACCTTCCGGCCCTACGAGCAGTACTTC.

This clone was seen just once. This sequence joins TRBV7-2 and TRBJ2-3; possible D gene TRBD2, 6 bases. Germline V gene data show CDR1 as SGHTA and CDR2 as FQGNSA. The ends were cut back, 0 bases at V and 1 base at J, with 11 bases in the middle. This CDR3 has 16 amino acids. The CDR3, as DNA: TGTGCCAGCAGCTTAGCGGGCGGAGGGGGCACAGATACGCAGTATTTT. This encodes CASSLAGGGGTDTQYF.

The chain recombines TRBV9 with TRBJ2-3, with 7 bases aligning to TRBD1. Germline CDR1 reads SGDLS; CDR2 reads YYNGEE. V gave up 5 bases and J gave up 1 base; unmatched junction bases: 4. The CDR3 is 14 amino acids. CDR3 region: CASSDTGGTDTQYF. The CDR3 DNA is TGTGCCAGCAGTGATACAGGGGGCACAGATACGCAGTATTTT.

This sequence joins TRBV5-1 and TRBJ2-7, with D possibly being TRBD1 (8 bases). CDR1 is SGHRS, CDR2 YFSETQ, per germline. The CDR3 is 17 amino acids. V was trimmed by 0 bases and J by 3 bases, leaving 19 bases between them. The CDR3 protein is CASSLAGGTGINYEQYF. The CDR3 DNA reads as TGCGCCAGCAGCTTGGCCGGGGGGACAGGTATCAACTACGAGCAGTACTTC. The whole variable domain, remainder taken from reference TRBV5-1 and TRBJ2-7, is KAGVTQTPRYLIKTRGQQVTLSCSPISGHRSVSWYQQTPGQGLQFLFEYFSETQRNKGNFPGRFSGRQFSNSRSEMNVSTLELGDSALYLCASSLAGGTGINYEQYFGPGTRLTVT.

V is TRBV11-2 and J is TRBJ2-7; 9 positions match TRBD1. This CDR3 is built from 15 residues. Germline V lookup: CDR1 SGHAT, CDR2 FQNNGV. The V and J ends lost 7 bases and 0 bases, in that order; junction bases with no gene match: 7. CDR3 protein: CASNVDRGSSYEQYF. DNA of the CDR3: TGTGCCAGCAACGTTGACAGGGGGAGCTCCTACGAGCAGTACTTC.

The chain carries TRBV11-2 and TRBJ2-3; D is undetermined. Germline CDR1 reads SGHAT; CDR2 reads FQNNGV. V was shortened by 1 base and J by 6 bases, with 8 bases between the two germline ends. This CDR3 contains 13 residues. The DNA for the CDR3 is TGTGCCAGCAGCTTAGTAGCATCGGATACGCAGTATTTT. Protein product: CASSLVASDTQYF. Supplemented by reference TRBV11-2 and TRBJ2-3, the full variable domain reads EAGVAQSPRYKIIEKRQSVAFWCNPISGHATLYWYQQILGQGPKLLIQFQNNGVVDDSQLPKDRFSAERLKGVDSTLKIQPAKLEDSAVYLCASSLVASDTQYFGPGTRLTVL.

V and J are TRBV6-5 and TRBJ1-1; TRBD1 matches at 7 bases. This CDR3 has 13 amino acids. The germline V gene has CDR1 MNHEY and CDR2 SVGAGI. With 5 bases clipped from V and 5 bases from J, the junction kept 5 bases outside the gene matches. The CDR3 DNA sequence: TGTGCCAGCAGTGAGAACAGGGGAACTGAAGCTTTCTTT. Amino acid sequence: CASSENRGTEAFF.

This chain uses TRBV10-3 with TRBJ2-5, with D possibly TRBD2 on 6 matching bases. Deletions cut 8 bases from V and 2 bases from J, with 12 bases between. Germline CDR1 reads ENHRY; CDR2 reads SYGVKD. This CDR3 has 13 residues. CDR3 sequence reads: CAIRSGSQETQYF. Here the CDR3 DNA reads TGTGCCATCCGTAGCGGATCTCAAGAGACCCAGTACTTC.

This chain uses TRBV6-5 with TRBJ2-7; the D call may be TRBD1 or TRBD2 (5 bases each). Trimming removed 6 bases from V and 5 bases from J, with 14 bases in between. The CDR3 spans 13 residues. Germline loops: CDR1 MNHEY, CDR2 SVGAGI. CDR3 coding DNA: TGTGCCAGCAGCTACGGGGCGGCGAACGAGCAGTACTTC. This gives the protein CASSYGAANEQYF.

The chain has TRBV4-1 and TRBJ2-7, with D possibly matching TRBD1 (6 bases). Looked up from germline, CDR1 is MGHRA and CDR2 is YSYEKL. V dropped 0 bases and J dropped 6 bases, with 12 bases sitting between them. The CDR3 loop spans 14 amino acids. CDR3 region: CASSQDSGAAEQYF. Here the CDR3 DNA reads TGCGCCAGCAGCCAAGATTCAGGGGCGGCCGAGCAGTACTTC.

The genes are TRBV19 and TRBJ2-3, with 7 positions matching TRBD2. The CDR3 has 16 residues. CDR1 and CDR2 (germline): LNHDA, SQIVND (reference sequence). The V and J ends lost 2 bases and 8 bases, in that order; junction bases with no gene match: 13. CDR3 loop: CASSIRLAVTASTQYF. CDR3 in DNA: TGTGCCAGTAGTATACGCCTAGCGGTAACCGCAAGTACGCAGTATTTT.

The chain couples TRBV30 to TRBJ1-2, with D perhaps TRBD1 (6 bases). The length of the CDR3 is 15 residues. V shed 3 bases and J shed 8 bases, with 22 bases lying between them. Germline lookup yields CDR1 GTSNPN and CDR2 SVGIG (reference sequence). CDR3 residues: CAWSYLFTGSGGYTF. CDR3 bases: TGTGCCTGGAGCTACCTCTTTACAGGGTCGGGGGGCTACACCTTC.

The chain links TRBV29-1 to TRBJ2-1; no clear D gene. CDR1 and CDR2 from the germline V gene are SQVTM and ANQGSEA. Trimming removed 4 bases from V and 0 bases from J, with 4 bases in between. This CDR3 is built from 12 residues. Here the CDR3 DNA reads TGCAGCGTTGGGCTCTCCTACAATGAGCAGTTCTTC. It is translated as CSVGLSYNEQFF.

J is TRBJ1-2 and V is TRBV4-1; possibly TRBD1 for D (5 bases). V lost 3 bases and J lost 4, with 15 bases in between. Germline CDR1 reads MGHRA; CDR2 reads YSYEKL. The CDR3 spans 15 residues. The CDR3 DNA sequence: TGCGCCAGCAGCCACACAGCCCAGGGAAGCTATGGCTACACCTTC. Its translation is CASSHTAQGSYGYTF.

The V call is TRBV7-9, the J call TRBJ2-1, with 8 positions matching TRBD1. The J segment lost 2 bases and the V segment lost 5 bases, leaving 14 bases of the junction unmatched. The CDR3 covers 18 residues. The germline gives CDR1 SEHNR, CDR2 FQNEAQ (reference sequence). CDR3 sequence: CASSPRGPGQAPYNEQFF. The DNA of the CDR3 is TGTGCCAGCAGCCCCAGAGGGCCGGGACAGGCCCCCTACAATGAGCAGTTCTTC.

J is TRBJ2-2 and V is TRBV19; tentatively, D is TRBD2 (5 bases). CDR1 and CDR2 from the germline V gene are LNHDA and SQIVND (reference sequence). Trimming took off 0 bases at V and 5 bases at J, with 13 bases between the two ends. CDR3 length: 16 residues. As DNA, the CDR3 is TGTGCCAGTAGTATAGATGAGGGAGTAAAGACCGGGGAGCTGTTTTTT. This codes for CASSIDEGVKTGELFF.

V is TRBV6-5 and J is TRBJ2-3; 10 nucleotides align to TRBD1. Germline CDR1 and CDR2: MNHEY and SVGAGI. This CDR3 spans 13 amino acids. V lost 5 bases to trimming and J lost 14 bases; unmatched junction nucleotides: 10. The CDR3 loop reads CASSRTGTGDSYF. The CDR3, as DNA: TGTGCCAGCAGTCGAACCGGGACAGGGGACTCGTATTTT.

The chain uses TRBV29-1 and TRBJ2-7, with 10 positions matching TRBD1. Trimming cost V 5 bases and J 2 bases; bases outside gene matches: 6. The CDR3 extends over 14 amino acids. Germline V gives CDR1 SQVTM, CDR2 ANQGSEA. CDR3 DNA sequence: TGCAGCGTTTACGACAGGGGGCCTACCTACGAGCAGTACTTC. Translated, it gives CSVYDRGPTYEQYF.

V gene TRBV12-5 combines with J gene TRBJ2-3; 8 nucleotides match TRBD2. Germline trimming cut 1 base from V and 4 bases from J; bases unmatched to any gene: 1. CDR3 size: 14 residues. Germline V gene sequence: CDR1 LGHNT, CDR2 FRNRAP. For the CDR3, the DNA is TGTGCTAGTGGTTTGGGGACTAGCCCAGATACGCAGTATTTT. It codes for CASGLGTSPDTQYF.

The sample holds one count of this clone. In DNA form, the CDR3 reads TGTGCCAGCAGCTCACCGGGACTCCTATCCTACGAGCAGTACTTC. Translation gives CASSSPGLLSYEQYF. The chain combines TRBV11-2 with TRBJ2-7, with a weak D call TRBD2 (6 bases). The V and J ends lost 4 bases and 1 base respectively, with 14 bases between them. Germline V gene lookup returns CDR1 SGHAT and CDR2 FQNNGV. The CDR3 runs 15 residues.

Remarks on this clone: Other DNA sequences in the sample encode the same CDR3. The chain has TRBV18 and TRBJ2-7, with unresolved D. V was cut by 6 bases and J by 6 bases, with 15 bases left in between. The CDR3 covers 13 residues. Germline assignment: CDR1 KGHSH and CDR2 LQKENI. The CDR3 nucleotides are TGTGCCAGCTCGCCCGTAGACTCAGCCGAGCAGTACTTC. Residues: CASSPVDSAEQYF.